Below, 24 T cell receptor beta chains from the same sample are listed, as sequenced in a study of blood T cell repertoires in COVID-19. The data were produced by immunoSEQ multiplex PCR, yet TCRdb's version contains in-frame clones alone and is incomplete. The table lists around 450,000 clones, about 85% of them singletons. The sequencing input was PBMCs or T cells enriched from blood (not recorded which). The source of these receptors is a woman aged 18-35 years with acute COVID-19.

DNA of the CDR3: TGTGCCAGCTCACCACCGGGCGGGGAGAGTTCACCCCTCCACTTT. Its protein product is CASSPPGGESSPLHF. This chain connects TRBV18 to TRBJ1-6; D gene uncertain. The CDR3 covers 15 residues. CDR1 and CDR2 (germline): KGHSH, LQKENI. The V end was cut by 0 bases, the J end by 9 bases, with 12 bases between.

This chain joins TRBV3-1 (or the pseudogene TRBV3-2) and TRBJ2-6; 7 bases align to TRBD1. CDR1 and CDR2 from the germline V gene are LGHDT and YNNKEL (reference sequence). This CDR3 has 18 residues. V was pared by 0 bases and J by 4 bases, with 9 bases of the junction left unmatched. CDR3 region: CASSQEGGQPTGANVLTF. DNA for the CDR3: TGTGCCAGCAGCCAAGAAGGGGGACAGCCAACAGGGGCCAACGTCCTGACTTTC.

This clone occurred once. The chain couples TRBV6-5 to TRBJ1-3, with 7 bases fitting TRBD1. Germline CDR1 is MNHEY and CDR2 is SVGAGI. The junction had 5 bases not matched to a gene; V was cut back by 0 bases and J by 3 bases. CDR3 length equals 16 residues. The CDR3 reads CASSYSTGTDGNTIYF. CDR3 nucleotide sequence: TGTGCCAGCAGTTACTCTACCGGGACAGATGGAAACACCATATATTTT.

The CDR3 nucleotides are TGTGCCAGCATGGACAGGACCTACGAGCAGTACTTC. It is translated as CASMDRTYEQYF. This chain links TRBV28 with TRBJ2-7; TRBD1 agrees at 7 bases. The CDR3 spans 12 residues. The V segment lost 7 bases and the J segment 2 bases; nucleotides outside the gene matches: 2. Germline assignment: CDR1 MDHEN and CDR2 SYDVKM.

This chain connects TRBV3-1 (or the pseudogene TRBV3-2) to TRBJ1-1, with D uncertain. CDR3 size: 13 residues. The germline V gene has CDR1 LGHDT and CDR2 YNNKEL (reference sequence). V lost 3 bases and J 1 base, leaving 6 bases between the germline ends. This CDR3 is CASSHQANTEAFF. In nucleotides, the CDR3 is TGTGCCAGCAGCCATCAGGCGAACACTGAAGCTTTCTTT.

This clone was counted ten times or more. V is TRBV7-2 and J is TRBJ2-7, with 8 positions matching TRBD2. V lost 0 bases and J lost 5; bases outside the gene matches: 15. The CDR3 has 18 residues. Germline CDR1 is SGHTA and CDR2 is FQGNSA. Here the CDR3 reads CASSLAGVGAGVSHEQYF. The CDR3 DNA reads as TGTGCCAGCAGCTTAGCAGGGGTGGGAGCGGGAGTGTCCCACGAGCAGTACTTC.

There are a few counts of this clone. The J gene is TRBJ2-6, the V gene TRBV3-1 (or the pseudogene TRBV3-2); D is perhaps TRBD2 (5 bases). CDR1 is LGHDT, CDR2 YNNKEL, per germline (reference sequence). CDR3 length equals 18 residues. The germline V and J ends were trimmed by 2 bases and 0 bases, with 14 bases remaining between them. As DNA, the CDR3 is TGTGCCAGCAGCCAAAGACCGGGGTACTACTCTGGGGCCAACGTCCTGACTTTC. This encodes CASSQRPGYYSGANVLTF.

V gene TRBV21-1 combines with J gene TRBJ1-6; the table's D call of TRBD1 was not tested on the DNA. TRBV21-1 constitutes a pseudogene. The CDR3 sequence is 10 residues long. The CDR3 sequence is CASMRGSLHF. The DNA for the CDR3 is TGTGCCAGCATGAGGGGGTCCCTCCACTTT.

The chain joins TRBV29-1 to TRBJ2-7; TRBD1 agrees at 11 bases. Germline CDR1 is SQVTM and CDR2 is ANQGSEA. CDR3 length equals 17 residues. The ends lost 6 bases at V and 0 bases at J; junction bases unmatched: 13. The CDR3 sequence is CSVSGTGGGGGSYEQYF. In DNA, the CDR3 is TGCAGCGTCTCCGGGACAGGGGGTGGGGGAGGCTCCTACGAGCAGTACTTC.

The CDR3 spells CASSNGASDYGYTF. CDR3 sequence (DNA): TGTGCCAGCAGTAATGGCGCTAGCGACTATGGCTACACCTTC. This rearrangement joins TRBV6-4 to TRBJ1-2, with D uncertain. CDR3 length: 14 residues. Germline V gene data show CDR1 as MRHNA and CDR2 as SNTAGT. V lost 5 bases and J lost 3, with 13 bases in between.

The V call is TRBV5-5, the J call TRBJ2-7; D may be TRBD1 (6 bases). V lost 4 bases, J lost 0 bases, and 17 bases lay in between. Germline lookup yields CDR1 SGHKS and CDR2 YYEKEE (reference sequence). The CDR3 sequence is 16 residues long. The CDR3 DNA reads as TGTGCCAGCAGCAATCAGGGGCCACTTAGCTCCTACGAGCAGTACTTC. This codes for CASSNQGPLSSYEQYF.

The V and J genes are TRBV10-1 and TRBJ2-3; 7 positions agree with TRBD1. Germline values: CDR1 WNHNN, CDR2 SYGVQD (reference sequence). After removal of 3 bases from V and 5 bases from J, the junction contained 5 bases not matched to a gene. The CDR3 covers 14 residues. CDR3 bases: TGCGCCAGCAGTGAAGGACAGGTGGTAGATACGCAGTATTTT. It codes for CASSEGQVVDTQYF.

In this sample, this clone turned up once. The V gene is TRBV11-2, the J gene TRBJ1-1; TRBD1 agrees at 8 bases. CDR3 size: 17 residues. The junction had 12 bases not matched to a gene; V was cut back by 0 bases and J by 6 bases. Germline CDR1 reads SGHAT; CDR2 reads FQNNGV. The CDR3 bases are TGTGCCAGCAGCTTAGAATTACCCAACAGGGGGAAGGCTGAAGCTTTCTTT. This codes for CASSLELPNRGKAEAFF.

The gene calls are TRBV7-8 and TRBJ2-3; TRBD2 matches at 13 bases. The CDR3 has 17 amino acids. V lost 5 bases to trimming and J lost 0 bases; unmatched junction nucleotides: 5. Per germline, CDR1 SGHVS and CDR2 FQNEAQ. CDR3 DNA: TGTGCCAGCAGCACCCGGACTAGCGGGAGAAGCACAGATACGCAGTATTTT. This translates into CASSTRTSGRSTDTQYF.

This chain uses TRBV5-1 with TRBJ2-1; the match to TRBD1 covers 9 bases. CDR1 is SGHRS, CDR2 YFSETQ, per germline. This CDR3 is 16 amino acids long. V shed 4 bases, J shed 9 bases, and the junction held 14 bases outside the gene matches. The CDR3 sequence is CASSPHRDRVSGEQFF. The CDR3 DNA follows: TGCGCCAGCAGCCCTCACCGGGACAGGGTGTCGGGTGAGCAGTTCTTC.

CDR3 amino acids: CASTSDSSNQPQHF. CDR3 in DNA: TGTGCCAGCACCTCGGACAGTAGCAATCAGCCCCAGCATTTT. This sequence joins TRBV2 and TRBJ1-5; maybe TRBD1 (6 bases). Germline-derived CDR1 and CDR2 are SNHLY and FYNNEI. The CDR3 loop spans 14 amino acids. Trimming shortened V by 7 bases and J by 0 bases, and 10 bases separated the two germline ends. The whole variable domain, remainder taken from reference TRBV2 and TRBJ1-5, is EPEVTQTPSHQVTQMGQEVILRCVPISNHLYFYWYRQILGQKVEFLVSFYNNEISEKSEIFDDQFSVERPDGSNFTLKIRSTKLEDSAMYFCASTSDSSNQPQHFGDGTRLSIL.

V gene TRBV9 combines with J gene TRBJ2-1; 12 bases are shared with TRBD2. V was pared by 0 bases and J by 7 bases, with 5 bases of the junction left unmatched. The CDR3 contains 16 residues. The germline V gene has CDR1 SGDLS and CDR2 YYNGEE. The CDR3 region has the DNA TGTGCCAGCAGCGTAGGACTAGCGGGAGATTTTAATGAGCAGTTCTTC. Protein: CASSVGLAGDFNEQFF.

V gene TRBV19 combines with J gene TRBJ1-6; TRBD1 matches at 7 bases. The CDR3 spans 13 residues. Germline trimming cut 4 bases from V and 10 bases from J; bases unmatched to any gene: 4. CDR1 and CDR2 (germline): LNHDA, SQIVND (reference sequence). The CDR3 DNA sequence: TGTGCCAGTAGTACGACAGGGAACTCACCCCTCCACTTT. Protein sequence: CASSTTGNSPLHF.

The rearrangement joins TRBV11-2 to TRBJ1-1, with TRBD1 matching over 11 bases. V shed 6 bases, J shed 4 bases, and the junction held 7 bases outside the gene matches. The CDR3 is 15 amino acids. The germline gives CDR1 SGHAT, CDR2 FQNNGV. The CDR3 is CASRPGQGALTEAFF. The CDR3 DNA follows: TGTGCCAGCAGGCCTGGACAGGGGGCCCTCACTGAAGCTTTCTTT.

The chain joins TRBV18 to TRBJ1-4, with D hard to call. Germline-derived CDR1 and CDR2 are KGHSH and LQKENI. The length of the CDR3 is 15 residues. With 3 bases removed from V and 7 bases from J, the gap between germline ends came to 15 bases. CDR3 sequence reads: CASSPDRRGSEKLFF. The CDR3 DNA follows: TGTGCCAGCTCACCCGATAGGCGCGGGAGTGAAAAACTGTTTTTT. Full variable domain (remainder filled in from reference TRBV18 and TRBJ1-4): NAGVMQNPRHLVRRRGQEARLRCSPMKGHSHVYWYRQLPEEGLKFMVYLQKENIIDESGMPKERFSAEFPKEGPSILRIQQVVRGDSAAYFCASSPDRRGSEKLFFGSGTQLSVL.

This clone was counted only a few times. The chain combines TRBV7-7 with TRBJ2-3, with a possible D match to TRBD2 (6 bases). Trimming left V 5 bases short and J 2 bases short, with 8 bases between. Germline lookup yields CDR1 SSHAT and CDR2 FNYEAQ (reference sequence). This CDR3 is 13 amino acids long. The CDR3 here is CASSPGVTDTQYF. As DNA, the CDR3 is TGTGCCAGCAGCCCGGGGGTCACAGATACGCAGTATTTT.

The CDR3 nucleotides read TGTGCCAGCTCCCTTACCCGGGACAGGGGATATGGCTACACCTTC. Translated: CASSLTRDRGYGYTF. This chain connects TRBV18 to TRBJ1-2; 10 nucleotides align to TRBD1. The CDR3 is 15 amino acids. With 6 bases clipped from V and 5 bases from J, the junction kept 9 bases outside the gene matches. Germline-derived CDR1 and CDR2 are KGHSH and LQKENI.

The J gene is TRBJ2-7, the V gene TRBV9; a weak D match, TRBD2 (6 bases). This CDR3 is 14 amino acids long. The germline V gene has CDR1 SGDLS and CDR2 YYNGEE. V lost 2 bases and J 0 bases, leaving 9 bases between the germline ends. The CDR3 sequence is CASSVEGYSYEQYF. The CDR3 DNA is TGTGCCAGCAGCGTGGAGGGGTACTCCTACGAGCAGTACTTC.

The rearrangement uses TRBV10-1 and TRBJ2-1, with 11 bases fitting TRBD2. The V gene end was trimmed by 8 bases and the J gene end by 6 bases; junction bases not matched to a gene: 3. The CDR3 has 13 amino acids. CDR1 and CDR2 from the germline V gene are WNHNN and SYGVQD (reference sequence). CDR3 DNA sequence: TGCGCCAGCGGACTAGCGGGTTCCAATGAGCAGTTCTTC. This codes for CASGLAGSNEQFF.